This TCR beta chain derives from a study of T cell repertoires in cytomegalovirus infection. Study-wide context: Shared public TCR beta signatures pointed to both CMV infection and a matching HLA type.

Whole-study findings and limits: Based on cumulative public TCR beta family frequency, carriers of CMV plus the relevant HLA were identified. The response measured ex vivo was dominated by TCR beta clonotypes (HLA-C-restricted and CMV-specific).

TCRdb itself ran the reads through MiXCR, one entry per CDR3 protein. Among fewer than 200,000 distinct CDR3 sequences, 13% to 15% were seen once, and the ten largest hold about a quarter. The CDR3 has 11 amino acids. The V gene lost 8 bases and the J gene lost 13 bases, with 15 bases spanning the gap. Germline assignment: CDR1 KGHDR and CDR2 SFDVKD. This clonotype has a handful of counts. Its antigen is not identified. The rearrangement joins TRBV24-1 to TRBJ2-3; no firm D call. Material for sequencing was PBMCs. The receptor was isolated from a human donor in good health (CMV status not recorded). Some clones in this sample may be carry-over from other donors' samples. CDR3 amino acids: CATTSDPSKYF. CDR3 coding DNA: TGTGCCACCACTTCGGACCCTTCCAAGTATTTT.